This T cell receptor (beta chain) was obtained from a study of blood T cell repertoires in COVID-19. The overall study: Italy, Spain and the United States were the sources of the convalescent and acute COVID-19 samples. Sources were T cells, B-cell-depleted T cells, or PBMCs; the material itself was cDNA or gDNA.

In the source study's methods: Counts of nucleated cells, estimated from reference gene primer amplification, were obtained. Sequencing used immunoSEQ multiplex PCR; TCRdb keeps in-frame clones, though not all of them. Clone size and V and J calls were adopted from that table, with D and trimming inferred from the DNA. The data contain approximately 260,000 clones, roughly nine tenths of them singletons. The CDR3 extends over 15 amino acids. With 3 bases clipped from V and 3 bases from J, the junction kept 7 bases outside the gene matches. Germline CDR1 and CDR2: MDHEN and SYDVKM. The receptor's source is a woman aged 40 to 50 who had recovered from COVID-19. The rearrangement links TRBV28 to TRBJ2-7, with 8 positions matching TRBD1. The sample was peripheral blood. This chain's CDR3 is CASSLTGVGGYEQYF. The CDR3 DNA reads as TGTGCCAGCAGTTTGACAGGGGTCGGGGGCTACGAGCAGTACTTC. The full variable domain, completed using reference TRBV28 and TRBJ2-7, is DVKVTQSSRYLVKRTGEKVFLECVQDMDHENMFWYRQDPGLGLRLIYFSYDVKMKEKGDIPEGYSVSREKKERFSLILESASTNQTSMYLCASSLTGVGGYEQYFGPGTRLTVT.